The T cell receptor (beta chain) described here comes from a study of CDR3 diversity in severe acne. TCRdb re-analysed the PCR reads in MiXCR, keeping a single row per CDR3 protein. The top ten clones hold around 10% of a sample with 90,000 or so distinct CDR3 sequences, roughly half of them seen once. Germline CDR1 LGHDT, CDR2 YNNKEL (reference sequence). The CDR3 consists of 15 residues. As for this clonotype: With a much larger clone just one base away, this may be a read error.

V and J are TRBV3-1 and TRBJ2-3; D not certain. Sample: blood. This TCR was recovered from a male donor in good health, serving as a control. The CDR3 nucleotides are TGTGCCAGCAGCCAAGTGTCAGGAACCACAGATGCGCAGTATTTT. Translating gives CASSQVSGTTDAQYF.